Listed here is a single T cell receptor beta chain. The entry originates in a study of blood T cell repertoires in COVID-19. About the research overall: From the United States, Italy and Spain came samples of acute and convalescent COVID-19. From T cells, B-cell-depleted T cells, or PBMCs came the material, which was cDNA or gDNA.

Patients of the Seattle cohort, enrolled during active infection, were followed longitudinally. CDR3 length equals 11 residues. Germline CDR1 is LNHDA and CDR2 is SQIVND (reference sequence). Original methodology: By means of reference gene primer amplification, nucleated cell counts were estimated. Generated by immunoSEQ multiplex PCR, the TCRdb table keeps only in-frame clones and is missing some. V and J calls and clone size are those listed in that table; D and trimming were worked out from the DNA. There are 150,000 to 190,000 clones in the sample; 70% to 90% occur only once, and more than 6.5% lies in the top ten.

Material: peripheral blood. The chain uses TRBV19 and TRBJ1-5; D ambiguous. The clonotype comes from a woman in her sixties or seventies with COVID-19, enrolled during active disease. CDR3 in DNA: TGTACTGGGCAGCCTCCTCAGCCCCAGCATTTT. Protein sequence: CTGQPPQPQHF.